The 26 T cell receptor beta chains given below trace back to one sample, sequenced in a study of T cells in Graves' hyperthyroidism and ophthalmopathy. RNA transcripts served as the template for amplifying TCR beta CDR3 regions. Carried out on the TCR CDR3, a first-round RT-PCR used the HTBI primer set. TCRdb re-analysed the multiplex PCR reads in MiXCR, keeping a single row per CDR3 protein. The sample has approximately 400,000 distinct CDR3 sequences; around 14% are singletons. Sequencing was performed on blood. The receptors were gathered from a woman aged 18-30 years with Graves' hyperthyroidism.

This clonotype has ten or more counts. V usage is TRBV7-9 and J usage is TRBJ2-7; no reliable D call. The germline V gene encodes CDR1 SEHNR and CDR2 FQNEAQ (reference sequence). Trimming removed 0 bases from V and 0 bases from J, with 15 bases in between. The CDR3 has 17 amino acids. The CDR3 region has the DNA TGTGCCAGCAGCTTAGCGTCCACGGCACTCAGCTCCTACGAGCAGTACTTC. This encodes CASSLASTALSSYEQYF.

This rearrangement joins TRBV28 to TRBJ2-7; TRBD1 matches 9 bases. The CDR3 sequence is 15 residues long. Looked up from germline, CDR1 is MDHEN and CDR2 is SYDVKM. J gave up 4 bases and V 6 bases, and 10 bases lay outside the gene matches. The CDR3 sequence is CASRSPGTGKYEQYF. The CDR3 DNA is TGTGCCAGCAGATCCCCCGGGACAGGGAAGTACGAGCAGTACTTC.

This rearrangement joins TRBV24-1 to TRBJ2-2; the match to TRBD1 covers 10 bases. Trimming at V came to 4 bases and at J to 7 bases, leaving 11 bases not matched to a gene. The germline V gene encodes CDR1 KGHDR and CDR2 SFDVKD. There are 17 residues in the CDR3. CDR3 region: CATSDTGQGSADGELFF. The CDR3 DNA reads TGTGCCACCAGTGACACGGGACAGGGGAGTGCGGACGGGGAGCTGTTTTTT.

This clonotype was detected many times. The chain joins TRBV2 to TRBJ2-3; D possibly corresponds to TRBD2 (6 bases). The CDR3 has 14 amino acids. V shed 8 bases and J shed 1 base, with 13 bases lying between them. Germline-derived CDR1 and CDR2 are SNHLY and FYNNEI. In DNA form, the CDR3 reads TGTGCCAGCGGCGGGGATGATGGCACAGATACGCAGTATTTT. Protein product: CASGGDDGTDTQYF.

This clonotype occurred many times. The chain joins TRBV10-3 to TRBJ2-5; TRBD2 aligns across 13 bases. The V segment lost 3 bases and the J segment 5 bases; nucleotides outside the gene matches: 9. Germline-derived CDR1 and CDR2 are ENHRY and SYGVKD. This CDR3 comprises 17 residues. The CDR3 sequence is CAISDWTSGSELETQYF. CDR3 DNA sequence: TGTGCCATCAGTGACTGGACTAGCGGGAGTGAACTTGAGACCCAGTACTTC.

There are many counts of this clonotype. J is TRBJ2-5 and V is TRBV3-1; 8 nucleotides line up with TRBD1. CDR3 length: 15 amino acids. CDR1 LGHDT and CDR2 YNNKEL come from the germline V gene (reference sequence). V lost 3 bases, J lost 2 bases, and 5 bases stayed unmatched. The CDR3 DNA reads as TGTGCCAGCAGCCACCTTGGACAGGGACAAGAGACCCAGTACTTC. Its translation is CASSHLGQGQETQYF.

In its sample, this clonotype was seen many times. The CDR3 loop is CSARDTAGRRPEAFF. The CDR3, as DNA: TGCAGTGCTAGAGATACGGCAGGAAGGCGGCCTGAAGCTTTCTTT. The chain links TRBV20-1 to TRBJ1-1, with unresolved D. The CDR3 runs to 15 residues. Germline CDR1 and CDR2: DFQATT and SNEGSKA (reference sequence). The V end lost 0 bases, the J end lost 6 bases, and 17 bases lay between the germline ends.

This clonotype was picked up a small number of times. The chain joins TRBV7-3 to TRBJ1-1; no definite D call. Germline V gene sequence: CDR1 SGHTA, CDR2 FQGTGA. The CDR3 is 13 residues long. V was clipped by 0 bases and J by 6 bases, with 8 bases between them. The CDR3 region has the DNA TGTGCCAGCAGCTTAACAGGGTCTCCTGAAGCTTTCTTT. Protein product: CASSLTGSPEAFF.

The V gene is TRBV19, the J gene TRBJ1-2; 12 nucleotides line up with TRBD1. Germline CDR1 reads LNHDA; CDR2 reads SQIVND (reference sequence). Losses at the gene ends were 6 bases for V and 5 bases for J; bases not matched to a gene: 10. This CDR3 has 16 residues. The CDR3 sequence: CASRGLPGQGAYGYTF. CDR3 nucleotide sequence: TGTGCCAGTAGGGGCTTACCGGGACAGGGGGCATATGGCTACACCTTC.

This clonotype was detected ten times or more. The V and J genes are TRBV5-5 and TRBJ1-2; D might be TRBD1 (6 bases). The CDR3 length is 14 residues. Germline values: CDR1 SGHKS, CDR2 YYEKEE (reference sequence). V lost 6 bases, J lost 6 bases, and 18 bases lay in between. The CDR3 DNA reads TGTGCCAGCACCGAATTAGGGACACCAGATGGCTACACCTTC. It yields the protein CASTELGTPDGYTF.

This clonotype was counted a few times. V is TRBV19 and J is TRBJ1-1; perhaps TRBD1 as D (5 bases). CDR1 and CDR2 from the germline V gene are LNHDA and SQIVND (reference sequence). The CDR3 is 15 residues long. Trimming removed 5 bases from V and 2 bases from J, with 15 bases in between. The CDR3 reads CASSPGGLVNTEAFF. The CDR3 DNA sequence: TGTGCCAGTAGTCCCGGGGGATTAGTCAACACTGAAGCTTTCTTT.

This clonotype was counted ten times or more. This sequence joins TRBV6-1 and TRBJ2-7; 7 bases align to TRBD2. The CDR3 covers 14 residues. The V gene's germline CDR1 is MNHNS and CDR2 SASEGT. Germline trimming cut 6 bases from V and 4 bases from J; bases unmatched to any gene: 9. CDR3 DNA sequence: TGTGCCAGCAGCCCCCAGCGGGGAGGATACGAGCAGTACTTC. Amino acid sequence: CASSPQRGGYEQYF.

This clonotype was seen at least ten times. In DNA, the CDR3 is TGTGCCAGCAGCGCCTGGGGTAGCGGAACAGATACGCAGTATTTT. Residues: CASSAWGSGTDTQYF. The chain recombines TRBV2 with TRBJ2-3; D is possibly TRBD2 (6 bases). CDR3 length equals 15 residues. V was cut by 6 bases and J by 3 bases, with 16 bases left in between. From germline, CDR1 is SNHLY and CDR2 FYNNEI.

This clonotype was detected ten times or more. The chain recombines TRBV20-1 with TRBJ2-1; 9 bases line up with TRBD2. CDR1 and CDR2 from the germline V gene are DFQATT and SNEGSKA (reference sequence). The CDR3 sequence is 15 residues long. V was pared by 6 bases and J by 5 bases, with 11 bases of the junction left unmatched. The DNA of the CDR3 is TGCAGTGCCTGGCAGCGGGGGGCCCCTAACAATGAGCAGTTCTTC. It translates to CSAWQRGAPNNEQFF.

This sequence joins TRBV28 and TRBJ2-7; D may be TRBD2 (5 bases). CDR3 length equals 15 residues. V gave up 10 bases and J gave up 5 bases, with 24 bases separating them. Germline CDR1 MDHEN, CDR2 SYDVKM. CDR3 coding DNA: TGTGCCACCGAAGAGAGTAGCGAAAGACGCAACGAGCAGTACTTC. Protein: CATEESSERRNEQYF.

This clonotype was seen ten or more times. The rearrangement links TRBV28 to TRBJ2-7; D possibly corresponds to TRBD1 (5 bases). Per the germline V gene, CDR1 is MDHEN and CDR2 is SYDVKM. The ends were cut back, 7 bases at V and 3 bases at J, with 19 bases in the middle. This CDR3 contains 15 residues. The CDR3 sequence: CASTLIGASDYEQYF. The CDR3 DNA follows: TGTGCCAGCACCTTAATAGGGGCTTCAGACTACGAGCAGTACTTC. Looking up the rest from reference TRBV28 and TRBJ2-7 gives the full variable domain: DVKVTQSSRYLVKRTGEKVFLECVQDMDHENMFWYRQDPGLGLRLIYFSYDVKMKEKGDIPEGYSVSREKKERFSLILESASTNQTSMYLCASTLIGASDYEQYFGPGTRLTVT.

This clonotype was seen repeatedly, ten times or more. The rearrangement links TRBV28 to TRBJ1-6; 7 nucleotides match TRBD1. The junction had 12 bases not matched to a gene; V was cut back by 6 bases and J by 10 bases. The CDR3 extends over 15 amino acids. The V gene's germline CDR1 is MDHEN and CDR2 SYDVKM. The CDR3 DNA follows: TGTGCCAGCAGCCCTCGCGAAGGGGGCAAGTCACCCCTCCACTTT. This gives the protein CASSPREGGKSPLHF. Using reference TRBV28 and TRBJ1-6 for the parts outside the CDR3, the full variable domain is DVKVTQSSRYLVKRTGEKVFLECVQDMDHENMFWYRQDPGLGLRLIYFSYDVKMKEKGDIPEGYSVSREKKERFSLILESASTNQTSMYLCASSPREGGKSPLHFGNGTRLTVT.

A word on this clonotype: One end of the junction fails to match germline, which may point to a read error. The genes are TRBV20-1 and TRBJ2-5; D perhaps matches TRBD2 (7 bases). CDR3 length equals 19 residues. Per the germline V gene, CDR1 is DFQATT and CDR2 is SNEGSKA (reference sequence). The CDR3 sequence is CSARDWAGVWRGLQETQCF. CDR3 nucleotide sequence: TGCAGTGCTAGAGATTGGGCAGGAGTATGGCGGGGGCTCCAAGAGACCCAGTGCTTC.

This clonotype was seen more than once but under ten times. V usage is TRBV7-2 and J usage is TRBJ2-4; D could derive from TRBD1 or TRBD2 (6 bases each). The CDR3 contains 16 residues. The V gene lost 1 base and the J gene lost 1 base, with 11 bases spanning the gap. The V gene's germline CDR1 is SGHTA and CDR2 FQGNSA. The CDR3 bases are TGTGCCAGCAGCTTAGTTTGGGGGGCTGCCAAAAACATTCAGTACTTC. Amino acid sequence: CASSLVWGAAKNIQYF.

The chain uses TRBV2 and TRBJ2-6, with D perhaps matching TRBD1 (6 bases). Per the germline V gene, CDR1 is SNHLY and CDR2 is FYNNEI. The CDR3 contains 16 residues. Trimming shortened V by 10 bases and J by 1 base, and 17 bases separated the two germline ends. CDR3: CATLATQGSGANVLTF. The CDR3 bases are TGTGCCACCCTCGCCACACAGGGTTCTGGGGCCAACGTCCTGACTTTC. The full variable domain, its missing parts supplied by reference TRBV2 and TRBJ2-6, is EPEVTQTPSHQVTQMGQEVILRCVPISNHLYFYWYRQILGQKVEFLVSFYNNEISEKSEIFDDQFSVERPDGSNFTLKIRSTKLEDSAMYFCATLATQGSGANVLTFGAGSRLTVL.

The table lists this clonotype with many counts. The chain combines TRBV7-9 with TRBJ2-1; tentatively, D is TRBD1 (6 bases). V was cut by 5 bases and J by 10 bases, with 9 bases left in between. This CDR3 has 11 amino acids. Germline-derived CDR1 and CDR2 are SEHNR and FQNEAQ (reference sequence). CDR3: CASSEGEEQFF. The CDR3 DNA reads as TGTGCCAGCAGCGAGGGGGAGGAGCAGTTCTTC.

In its sample, this clonotype was seen many times. CDR3 nucleotide sequence: TGTGCCAGCAGCACTGGGACAGGGAACTATGGCTACACCTTC. Translating gives CASSTGTGNYGYTF. The chain has TRBV12-3 or TRBV12-4 and TRBJ1-2; 9 nucleotides align to TRBD1. The V segment lost 6 bases and the J segment 2 bases; nucleotides outside the gene matches: 4. The CDR3 runs to 14 residues.

This clonotype was observed at least ten times. The chain uses TRBV11-2 and TRBJ2-5, with D maybe TRBD1 (5 bases). The CDR3 loop spans 15 amino acids. Germline lookup yields CDR1 SGHAT and CDR2 FQNNGV. V was trimmed by 1 base and J by 1 base, leaving 10 bases between them. This CDR3 is CASSLGRDSQETQYF. CDR3 in DNA: TGTGCCAGCAGCTTAGGCAGAGACAGCCAAGAGACCCAGTACTTC.

At least ten counts were recorded for this clonotype. The chain carries TRBV20-1 and TRBJ2-7; the D call may be TRBD1 or TRBD2 (5 bases each). The V gene lost 3 bases and the J gene lost 2 bases, with 14 bases spanning the gap. The CDR3 spans 14 residues. Germline V gene sequence: CDR1 DFQATT, CDR2 SNEGSKA (reference sequence). CDR3 nucleotides: TGCAGTGCTAGTTCCCCCAGGGAGACCTACGAGCAGTACTTC. It translates to CSASSPRETYEQYF.

The table lists this clonotype with many counts. This chain joins TRBV9 and TRBJ1-2; 9 nucleotides line up with TRBD1. Germline values: CDR1 SGDLS, CDR2 YYNGEE. This CDR3 has 15 amino acids. V lost 4 bases to trimming and J lost 4 bases; unmatched junction nucleotides: 8. The CDR3 DNA sequence: TGTGCCAGCAGCCCCTCCACAGGGGGCATCTATGGCTACACCTTC. Protein sequence: CASSPSTGGIYGYTF.

In its sample, this clonotype was seen a few times. This sequence joins TRBV29-1 and TRBJ2-5; 7 nucleotides agree with TRBD1. The CDR3 has 14 amino acids. The ends lost 2 bases at V and 3 bases at J; junction bases unmatched: 6. The germline gives CDR1 SQVTM, CDR2 ANQGSEA. The CDR3 sequence: CSVEPRQGEETQYF. The CDR3 bases are TGCAGCGTTGAACCCAGACAGGGTGAAGAGACCCAGTACTTC.